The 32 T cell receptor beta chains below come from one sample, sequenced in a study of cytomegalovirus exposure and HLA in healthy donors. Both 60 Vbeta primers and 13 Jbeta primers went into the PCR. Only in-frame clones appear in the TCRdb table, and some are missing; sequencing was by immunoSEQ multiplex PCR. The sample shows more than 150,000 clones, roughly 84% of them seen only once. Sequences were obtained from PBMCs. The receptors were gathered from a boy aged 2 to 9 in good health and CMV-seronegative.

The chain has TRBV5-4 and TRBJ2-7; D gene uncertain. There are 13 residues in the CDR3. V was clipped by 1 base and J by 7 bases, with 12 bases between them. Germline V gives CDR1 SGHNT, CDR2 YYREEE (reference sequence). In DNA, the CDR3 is TGTGCCAGCAGCTTGCCGGGTCGAAGGGAGCAGTACTTC. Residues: CASSLPGRREQYF.

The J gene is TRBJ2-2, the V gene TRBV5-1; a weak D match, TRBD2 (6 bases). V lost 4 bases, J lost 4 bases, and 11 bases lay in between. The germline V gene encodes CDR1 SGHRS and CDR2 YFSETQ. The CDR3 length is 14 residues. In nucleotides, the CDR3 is TGCGCCAGCAGCCCCACTAGCAGCACCGGGGAGCTGTTTTTT. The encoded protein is CASSPTSSTGELFF. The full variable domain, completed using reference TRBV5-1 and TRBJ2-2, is KAGVTQTPRYLIKTRGQQVTLSCSPISGHRSVSWYQQTPGQGLQFLFEYFSETQRNKGNFPGRFSGRQFSNSRSEMNVSTLELGDSALYLCASSPTSSTGELFFGEGSRLTVL.

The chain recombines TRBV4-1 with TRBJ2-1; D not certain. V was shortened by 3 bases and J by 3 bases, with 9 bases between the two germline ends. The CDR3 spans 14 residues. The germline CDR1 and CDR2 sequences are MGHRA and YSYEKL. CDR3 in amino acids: CASSQPYSYNEQFF. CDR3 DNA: TGCGCCAGCAGCCAGCCCTACAGCTACAATGAGCAGTTCTTC.

CDR3 residues: CASPNGLSSYEQYF. The CDR3 DNA reads as TGTGCCAGCCCCAACGGACTAAGCTCCTACGAGCAGTACTTC. J is TRBJ2-7 and V is TRBV21-1; the table gives TRBD2 as D, unverified against the DNA. TRBV21-1 is a pseudogene segment. CDR3 length equals 14 residues.

The DNA for the CDR3 is TGTGCCAGCAGTCGATGGACTAGCGGTACCGGGGAGCTGTTTTTT. Protein sequence: CASSRWTSGTGELFF. The rearrangement uses TRBV27 and TRBJ2-2, with 10 bases matching TRBD2. CDR1 MNHEY and CDR2 SMNVEV come from the germline V gene (reference sequence). The J segment lost 5 bases and the V segment lost 5 bases, leaving 5 bases of the junction unmatched. The CDR3 spans 15 residues.

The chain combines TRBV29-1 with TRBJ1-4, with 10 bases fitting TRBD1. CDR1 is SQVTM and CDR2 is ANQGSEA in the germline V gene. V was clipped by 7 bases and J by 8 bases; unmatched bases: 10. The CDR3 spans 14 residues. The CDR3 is CSAAAGTGVEKLFF. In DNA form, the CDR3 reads TGCAGCGCGGCCGCCGGGACAGGGGTGGAAAAACTGTTTTTT.

This CDR3 reads CASSTTGGAGYGYTF. The CDR3 DNA sequence: TGTGCCAGTAGTACGACAGGGGGAGCGGGCTATGGCTACACCTTC. The chain links TRBV19 to TRBJ1-2; 9 bases are a match to TRBD1. CDR1 and CDR2 from the germline V gene are LNHDA and SQIVND (reference sequence). The CDR3 loop spans 15 amino acids. V trimming: 4 bases; J trimming: 4 bases; junction bases outside the gene matches: 7. The whole variable domain, remainder taken from reference TRBV19 and TRBJ1-2, is DGGITQSPKYLFRKEGQNVTLSCEQNLNHDAMYWYRQDPGQGLRLIYYSQIVNDFQKGDIAEGYSVSREKKESFPLTVTSAQKNPTAFYLCASSTTGGAGYGYTFGSGTRLTVV.

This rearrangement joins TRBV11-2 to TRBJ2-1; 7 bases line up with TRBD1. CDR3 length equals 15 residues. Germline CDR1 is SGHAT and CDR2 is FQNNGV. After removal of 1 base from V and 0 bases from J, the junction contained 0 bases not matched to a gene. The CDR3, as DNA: TGTGCCAGCAGCTTAGGACAGGGCTCCTACAATGAGCAGTTCTTC. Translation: CASSLGQGSYNEQFF.

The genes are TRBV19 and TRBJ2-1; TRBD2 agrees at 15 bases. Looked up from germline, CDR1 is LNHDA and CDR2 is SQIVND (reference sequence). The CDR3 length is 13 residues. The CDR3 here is CAGGLAGGNEQFF. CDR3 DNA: TGTGCAGGGGGACTAGCGGGAGGTAATGAGCAGTTCTTC.

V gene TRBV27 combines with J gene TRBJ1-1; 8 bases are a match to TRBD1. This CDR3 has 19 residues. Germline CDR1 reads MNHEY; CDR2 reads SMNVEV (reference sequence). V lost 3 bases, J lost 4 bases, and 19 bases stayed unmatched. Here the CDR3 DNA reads TGTGCCAGCAGTTTGTCAGGGGGCGTCGAATGGGTGAGCGGCACTGAAGCTTTCTTT. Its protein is CASSLSGGVEWVSGTEAFF.

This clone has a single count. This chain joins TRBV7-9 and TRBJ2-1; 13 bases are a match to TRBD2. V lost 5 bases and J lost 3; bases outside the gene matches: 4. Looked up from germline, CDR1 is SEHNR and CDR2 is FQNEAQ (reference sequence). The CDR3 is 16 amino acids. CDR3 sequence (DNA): TGTGCCAGCAGCCTCGGACTAGCGGGGGTCTACAATGAGCAGTTCTTC. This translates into CASSLGLAGVYNEQFF.

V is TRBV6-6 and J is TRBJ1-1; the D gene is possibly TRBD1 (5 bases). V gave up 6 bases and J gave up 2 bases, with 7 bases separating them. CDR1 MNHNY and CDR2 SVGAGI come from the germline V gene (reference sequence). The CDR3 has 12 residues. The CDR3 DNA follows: TGTGCCAGCAGGACAGTTAACACTGAAGCTTTCTTT. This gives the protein CASRTVNTEAFF.

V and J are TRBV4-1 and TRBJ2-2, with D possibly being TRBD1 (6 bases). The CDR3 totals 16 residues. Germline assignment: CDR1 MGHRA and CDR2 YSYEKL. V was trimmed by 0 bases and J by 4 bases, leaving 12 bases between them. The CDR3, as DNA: TGCGCCAGCAGCCAAGAACCCAGGGGCGGCACCGGGGAGCTGTTTTTT. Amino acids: CASSQEPRGGTGELFF.

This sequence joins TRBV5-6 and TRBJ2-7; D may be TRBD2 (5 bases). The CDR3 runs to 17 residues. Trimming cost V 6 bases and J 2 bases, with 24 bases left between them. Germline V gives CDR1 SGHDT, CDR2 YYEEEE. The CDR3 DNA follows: TGTGCCAGCACCTCTTCATCAATTGGAGGAGAACCCTACGAGCAGTACTTC. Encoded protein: CASTSSSIGGEPYEQYF.

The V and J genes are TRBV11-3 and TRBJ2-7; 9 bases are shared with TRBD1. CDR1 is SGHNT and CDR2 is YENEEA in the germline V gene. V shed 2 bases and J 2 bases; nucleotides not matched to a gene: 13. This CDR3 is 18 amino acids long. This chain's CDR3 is CASSLYRDRVSHTYEQYF. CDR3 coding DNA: TGTGCCAGCAGCTTATACCGGGACAGGGTCTCCCACACCTACGAGCAGTACTTC.

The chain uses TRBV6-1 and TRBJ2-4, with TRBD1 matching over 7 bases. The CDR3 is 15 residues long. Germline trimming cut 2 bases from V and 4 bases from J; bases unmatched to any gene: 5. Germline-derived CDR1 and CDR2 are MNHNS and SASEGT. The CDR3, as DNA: TGTGCCAGCAGTGAAAGCTGGGACAGTAAAAACATTCAGTACTTC. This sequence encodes CASSESWDSKNIQYF.

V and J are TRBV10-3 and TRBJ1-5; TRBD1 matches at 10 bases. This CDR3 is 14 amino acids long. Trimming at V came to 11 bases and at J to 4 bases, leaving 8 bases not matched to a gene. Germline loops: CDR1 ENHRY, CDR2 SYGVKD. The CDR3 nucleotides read TGTGCCGTCCGAGGGACAGGGGAAAATCAGCCCCAGCATTTT. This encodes CAVRGTGENQPQHF.

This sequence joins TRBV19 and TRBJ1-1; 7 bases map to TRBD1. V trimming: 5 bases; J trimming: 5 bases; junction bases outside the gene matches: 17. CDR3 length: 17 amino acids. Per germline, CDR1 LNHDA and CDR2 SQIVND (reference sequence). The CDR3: CASSALLAGGSRTEAFF. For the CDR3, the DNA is TGTGCCAGTAGTGCCCTCTTGGCAGGGGGGAGTCGGACTGAAGCTTTCTTT.

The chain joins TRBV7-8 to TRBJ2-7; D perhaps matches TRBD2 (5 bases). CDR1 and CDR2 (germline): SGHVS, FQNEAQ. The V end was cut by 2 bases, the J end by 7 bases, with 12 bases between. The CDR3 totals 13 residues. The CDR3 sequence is CASSLRHEGEQYF. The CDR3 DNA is TGTGCCAGCAGCTTACGCCACGAGGGAGAGCAGTACTTC.

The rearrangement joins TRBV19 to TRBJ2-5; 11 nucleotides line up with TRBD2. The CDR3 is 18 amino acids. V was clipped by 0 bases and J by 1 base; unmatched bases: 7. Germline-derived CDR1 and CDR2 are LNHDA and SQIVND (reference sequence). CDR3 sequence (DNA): TGTGCCAGTAGTATAGAAGGGACTAGCGGAGTTTTCCAAGAGACCCAGTACTTC. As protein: CASSIEGTSGVFQETQYF.

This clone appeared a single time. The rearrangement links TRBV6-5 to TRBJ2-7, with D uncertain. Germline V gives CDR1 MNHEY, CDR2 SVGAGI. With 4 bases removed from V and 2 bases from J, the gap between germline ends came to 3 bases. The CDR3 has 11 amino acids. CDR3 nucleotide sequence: TGTGCCAGCAGTTTCGCCTACGAGCAGTACTTC. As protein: CASSFAYEQYF.

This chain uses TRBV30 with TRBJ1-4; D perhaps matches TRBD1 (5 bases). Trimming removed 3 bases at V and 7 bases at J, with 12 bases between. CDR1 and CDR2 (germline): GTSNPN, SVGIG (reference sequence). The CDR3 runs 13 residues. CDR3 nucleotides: TGTGCCTGGAGGCGGATTGGGGCTGAAAAACTGTTTTTT. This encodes CAWRRIGAEKLFF.

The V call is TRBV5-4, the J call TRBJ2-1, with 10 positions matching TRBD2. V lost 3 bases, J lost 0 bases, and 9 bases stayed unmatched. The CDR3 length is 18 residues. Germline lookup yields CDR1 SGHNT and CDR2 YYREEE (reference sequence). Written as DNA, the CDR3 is TGTGCCAGCAGCTCGGGACTAGCGCGACCCAGCTCCTACAATGAGCAGTTCTTC. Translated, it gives CASSSGLARPSSYNEQFF.

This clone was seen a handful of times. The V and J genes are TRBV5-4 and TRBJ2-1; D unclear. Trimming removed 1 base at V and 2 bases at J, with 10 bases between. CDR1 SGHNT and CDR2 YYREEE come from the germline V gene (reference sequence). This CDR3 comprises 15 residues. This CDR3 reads CASSLSRVTYNEQFF. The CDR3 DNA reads TGTGCCAGCAGCTTGAGTCGAGTCACCTACAATGAGCAGTTCTTC.

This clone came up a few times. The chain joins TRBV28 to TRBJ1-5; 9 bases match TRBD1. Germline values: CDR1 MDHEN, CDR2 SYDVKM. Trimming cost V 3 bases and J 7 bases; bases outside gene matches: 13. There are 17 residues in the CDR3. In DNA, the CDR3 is TGTGCCAGCAGTTTTAAAATTACTACAGGGGGCAGGCAGCCCCAGCATTTT. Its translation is CASSFKITTGGRQPQHF.

The chain's CDR3 is CASSYSSGERYNEQFF. As DNA, the CDR3 is TGTGCCAGCAGTTACTCGAGCGGGGAACGCTACAATGAGCAGTTCTTC. The rearrangement uses TRBV6-5 and TRBJ2-1; TRBD2 aligns across 7 bases. In germline, CDR1 is MNHEY, CDR2 SVGAGI. The CDR3 is 16 amino acids. Trimming took 0 bases from V and 3 from J; bases not matched to a gene: 5.

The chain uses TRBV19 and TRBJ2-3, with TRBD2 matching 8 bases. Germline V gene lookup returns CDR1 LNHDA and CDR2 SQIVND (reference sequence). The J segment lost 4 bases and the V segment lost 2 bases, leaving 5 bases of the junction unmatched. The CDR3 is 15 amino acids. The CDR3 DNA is TGTGCCAGTAGTATAAGCCTAGCGGGCCCAGATACGCAGTATTTT. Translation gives CASSISLAGPDTQYF.

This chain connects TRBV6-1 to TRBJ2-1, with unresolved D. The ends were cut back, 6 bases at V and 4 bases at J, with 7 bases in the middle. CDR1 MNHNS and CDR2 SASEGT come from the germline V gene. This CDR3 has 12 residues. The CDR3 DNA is TGTGCCAGCAGCGTTCTATACAATGAGCAGTTCTTC. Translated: CASSVLYNEQFF.

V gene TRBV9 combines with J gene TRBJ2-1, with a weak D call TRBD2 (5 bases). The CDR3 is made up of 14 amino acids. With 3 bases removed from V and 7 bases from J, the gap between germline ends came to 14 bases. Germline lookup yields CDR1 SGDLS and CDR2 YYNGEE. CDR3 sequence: CASSEQIRDNEQFF. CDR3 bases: TGTGCCAGCAGCGAGCAGATTCGGGATAATGAGCAGTTCTTC.

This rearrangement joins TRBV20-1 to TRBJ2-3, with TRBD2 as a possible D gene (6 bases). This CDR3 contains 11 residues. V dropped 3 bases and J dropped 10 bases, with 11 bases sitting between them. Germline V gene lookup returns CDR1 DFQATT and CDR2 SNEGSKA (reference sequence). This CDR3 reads CSASLRDPQYF. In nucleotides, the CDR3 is TGCAGTGCTAGTTTGCGGGACCCGCAGTATTTT.

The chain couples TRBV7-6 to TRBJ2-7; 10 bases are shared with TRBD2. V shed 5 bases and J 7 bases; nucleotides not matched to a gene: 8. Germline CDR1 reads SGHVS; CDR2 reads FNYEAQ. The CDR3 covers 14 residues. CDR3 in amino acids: CASSNVLAGREQYF. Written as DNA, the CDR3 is TGTGCCAGCAGCAACGTACTAGCGGGGCGGGAGCAGTACTTC.

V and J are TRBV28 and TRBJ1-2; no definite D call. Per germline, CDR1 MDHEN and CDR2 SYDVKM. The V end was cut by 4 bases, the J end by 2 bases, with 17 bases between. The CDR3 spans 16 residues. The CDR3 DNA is TGTGCCAGCAGTTCCCCCCGGGGAAGACCCAACTATGGCTACACCTTC. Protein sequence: CASSSPRGRPNYGYTF.